This passage covers 14 T cell receptor beta chains from one sample sequenced in a study of tumor-infiltrating lymphocytes in primary liver carcinoma. Reverse transcription of around 500 ng total RNA with a constant-region primer produced TCR beta cDNA. The TCR beta library was amplified through three nested multiplex PCR rounds in a modified ARM-PCR procedure. Both of the initial two PCR rounds ran for about 11 cycles and employed TRBV1-TRBV30 forward primers alongside a C-beta reverse primer. TCRdb reprocessed the multiplex PCR reads via MiXCR and lists one record per CDR3 protein. The data contain over 250,000 distinct CDR3 sequences, approximately 54% of them singletons. In addition to blood RNA drawn from unsorted whole blood, germline DNA was extracted. The material sequenced was peripheral blood. All receptors come from a woman in her thirties with primary liver carcinoma and hepatitis B virus infection.

Comment on this clonotype: A clone one base away is much larger, so this may be a read error. The chain has TRBV6-2 or TRBV6-3 and TRBJ2-5; no firm D call. The V and J ends lost 5 bases and 5 bases respectively, with 15 bases between them. The CDR3 contains 14 residues. In germline, CDR1 is MNHEY, CDR2 SVGEGT. The CDR3 here is CASSRDSVGETQYF. CDR3 sequence (DNA): TGTGCCAGCAGTCGCGACTCGGTGGGGGAGACCCAGTACTTC.

The table lists this clonotype with a count of one. The CDR3 coding sequence is TGTGCCAGCAGTTGCTTCGTCCCGCGGATAATTTCCTACGAGCAGTACTTC. Its protein product is CASSCFVPRIISYEQYF. The chain recombines TRBV6-5 with TRBJ2-7; the D is unclear. Germline V lookup: CDR1 MNHEY, CDR2 SVGAGI. The CDR3 contains 17 residues. Trimming cost V 4 bases and J 1 base, with 20 bases left between them.

This clonotype has a count of ten or more. The V gene is TRBV10-3, the J gene TRBJ2-7; TRBD1 matches at 9 bases. CDR1 ENHRY and CDR2 SYGVKD come from the germline V gene. V shed 0 bases and J 4 bases; nucleotides not matched to a gene: 1. The CDR3 is made up of 14 amino acids. The CDR3 protein is CAISESGQGYEQYF. In DNA form, the CDR3 reads TGTGCCATCAGTGAGTCGGGACAGGGTTACGAGCAGTACTTC.

To note about this clonotype: Just one base apart from a much larger clone, this may be a read error. The chain combines TRBV4-3 with TRBJ2-1, with D possibly being TRBD2 (5 bases). CDR1 LGHNA and CDR2 YSLEER come from the germline V gene. This CDR3 spans 14 amino acids. The CDR3: CATSQDYSYDEQFF. The CDR3 DNA is TGCGCCACCTCCCAAGACTACTCCTACGATGAGCAGTTCTTC.

Note on this clonotype: Compared with germline, one end of the junction differs, possibly owing to a read error. This chain links TRBV11-2 with TRBJ1-1; D gene unclear. Germline V gives CDR1 SGHAT, CDR2 FQNNGV. The CDR3 extends over 12 amino acids. This chain's CDR3 is CASSPDYAEASF. Here the CDR3 DNA reads TGTGCCAGCAGTCCAGATTACGCTGAAGCTTCCTTT.

This clonotype appeared once. One junction end does not reproduce the germline sequence, and a read error may be involved. The gene calls are TRBV30 and TRBJ1-5; no reliable D call. CDR1 is GTSNPN, CDR2 SVGIG, per germline (reference sequence). The CDR3 covers 14 residues. CDR3 loop: CARSVLSSNQPQHF. The CDR3 nucleotides are TGTGCCCGGAGTGTACTCTCTAGCAATCAGCCCCAGCATTTT. The full variable domain, with the rest looked up from reference TRBV30 and TRBJ1-5, is SQTIHQWPATLVQPVGSPLSLECTVEGTSNPNLYWYRQAAGRGLQLLFYSVGIGQISSEVPQNLSASRPQDRQFILSSKKLLLSDSGFYLCARSVLSSNQPQHFGDGTRLSIL.

The rearrangement joins TRBV28 to TRBJ1-1; D gene unclear. The CDR3 is 12 amino acids. Germline V gene sequence: CDR1 MDHEN, CDR2 SYDVKM. The V end lost 3 bases, the J end lost 5 bases, and 7 bases lay between the germline ends. The CDR3 nucleotides are TGTGCCAGCAGTTTTTGGCAAACTGAAGCTTTCTTT. It specifies CASSFWQTEAFF. The complete variable domain, with remaining parts taken from reference TRBV28 and TRBJ1-1, reads DVKVTQSSRYLVKRTGEKVFLECVQDMDHENMFWYRQDPGLGLRLIYFSYDVKMKEKGDIPEGYSVSREKKERFSLILESASTNQTSMYLCASSFWQTEAFFGQGTRLTVV.

Worth noting for this clonotype: The CDR3 end shows no conserved phenylalanine or tryptophan, and so a read error is likely. The chain combines TRBV6-6 with TRBJ2-3, with 8 bases identical to TRBD2. The germline V gene encodes CDR1 MNHNY and CDR2 SVGAGI (reference sequence). This CDR3 is 12 amino acids long. Losses at the gene ends were 11 bases for V and 4 bases for J; bases not matched to a gene: 5. CDR3: CAARGGADTQYL. The DNA of the CDR3 is TGTGCCGCCCGGGGGGGCGCAGATACGCAGTATCTT.

About this clonotype itself: A clone one base away is much larger, so this may be a read error. The chain has TRBV12-3 or TRBV12-4 and TRBJ1-5; TRBD1 or TRBD2 may be the D gene (5 bases each). The DNA matches TRBJ2-3 better at its end, which makes the J call doubtful. CDR3 size: 13 residues. CDR3 in amino acids: CASSRIRDGAQYF. In DNA, the CDR3 is TGTGCCAGCAGTCGGATTCGGGACGGGGCCCAGTATTTT.

In this sample, this clonotype turned up a few times. The chain joins TRBV29-1 to TRBJ1-2; D is ambiguous. CDR3 length: 14 residues. V was pared by 3 bases and J by 2 bases, with 13 bases between. CDR1 is SQVTM, CDR2 ANQGSEA, per germline. CDR3 loop: CSVDRDRGNYGYTF. In DNA, the CDR3 is TGCAGCGTTGATCGGGATCGGGGAAACTATGGCTACACCTTC.

As concerns this clonotype: Possible read error: a much larger clone is one base away. This chain uses TRBV6-5 with TRBJ2-7, with 7 nucleotides matching TRBD2. CDR3 length equals 16 residues. The V gene's germline CDR1 is MNHEY and CDR2 SVGAGI. Trimming at V came to 1 base and at J to 5 bases, leaving 11 bases not matched to a gene. The CDR3 DNA sequence: TGTGCCAGCAGTTACTTGGCGGGAGACCTTATTGACGAGCAGTACTTC. Residues: CASSYLAGDLIDEQYF.

This clonotype was picked up many times. The chain joins TRBV6-2 or TRBV6-3 to TRBJ2-7; unclear D gene. The CDR3 is 13 amino acids. Germline V gene sequence: CDR1 MNHEY, CDR2 SVGEGT. V was shortened by 0 bases and J by 4 bases, with 7 bases between the two germline ends. CDR3 loop: CASSYSKRYEQYF. CDR3 coding DNA: TGTGCCAGCAGTTACTCGAAACGGTACGAGCAGTACTTC.

This clonotype was seen a single time. One end of the junction varies from germline; a read error may be responsible. The chain couples TRBV4-3 to TRBJ2-1; D possibly corresponds to TRBD2 (5 bases). The length of the CDR3 is 14 residues. Germline V gives CDR1 LGHNA, CDR2 YSLEER. The CDR3 sequence is CTSSQDRGWGEQFF. The CDR3 DNA follows: TGCACCAGCAGCCAAGACCGGGGATGGGGTGAGCAGTTCTTC.

This clonotype was seen only a few times. The chain joins TRBV5-4 to TRBJ2-3; 12 nucleotides align to TRBD2. From germline, CDR1 is SGHNT and CDR2 YYREEE (reference sequence). The trim removed 4 bases at V and 1 base at J, leaving 13 bases unmatched. CDR3 length: 19 residues. The CDR3 sequence: CASSRGLAGSGAGTDTQYF. DNA of the CDR3: TGTGCCAGCAGCCGCGGACTAGCGGGATCGGGGGCGGGCACAGATACGCAGTATTTT.